This is a list of T cell receptor beta chains from one sample in a study of shared clonotypes between healthy human individuals. The method was immunoSEQ multiplex PCR; TCRdb's version includes in-frame clones alone and lacks a portion of them. The repertoire has 2 million to 3 million clones, 93% of them found once; the top ten carry 0.35% to 0.45%. Input material: naive CD4+ T cells from PBMCs. All receptors derive from a man between 18 and 29 years old in good health. Some clones in this sample may be carry-over from other donors' samples. Both conserved end residues are part of each CDR3. Each record gives: CDR3 DNA, CDR3 protein, clone size, D gene, V gene, J gene. D genes are given only for firm matches. Not every row has a clone size; where given, it reads once, few, many or a size class.

DNA: TGTGCCAGCAGCTTGGAGGGGGCCCTGAGGTCTGGGGCCAACGTCCTGACTTTC; CDR3: CASSLEGALRSGANVLTF; size: .; D: TRBD1; V: TRBV5-4; J: TRBJ2-6
DNA: TGTGCCAGCAGCTTAGATGGGGGCGGAGGGGAGTTCTTC; CDR3: CASSLDGGGGEFF; size: .; D: .; V: TRBV11-3; J: TRBJ2-1
DNA: TGTGCCAGCAGCGTAGAGAACACCGGGGAGCTGTTTTTT; CDR3: CASSVENTGELFF; size: .; D: .; V: TRBV9; J: TRBJ2-2
DNA: TGTGCCAGCAGCTTGTCCGGGACAGGGGACACCGGGGAGCTGTTTTTT; CDR3: CASSLSGTGDTGELFF; size: .; D: TRBD1; V: TRBV5-6; J: TRBJ2-2
DNA: TGTGCCAGTAGTATCCCCCTCCGGACGGGGAACACTGAAGCTTTCTTT; CDR3: CASSIPLRTGNTEAFF; size: .; D: .; V: TRBV19; J: TRBJ1-1
DNA: TGTGCCAGCAGCGCCTACTACGAGCAGTACTTC; CDR3: CASSAYYEQYF; size: .; D: .; V: TRBV5-5; J: TRBJ2-7
DNA: TGTGCCAGCAGCCGGTTAGGGGCTTCGGACACTGAAGCTTTCTTT; CDR3: CASSRLGASDTEAFF; size: .; D: .; V: TRBV7-8; J: TRBJ1-1
DNA: TGTGCCAGCAGCTTAGGGGTTGGGGGAGTCTCCTACGAGCAGTACTTC; CDR3: CASSLGVGGVSYEQYF; size: .; D: .; V: TRBV11-2; J: TRBJ2-7
DNA: TGTGCCAGCCGACAGGGGGATTCACCCCTCCACTTT; CDR3: CASRQGDSPLHF; size: once; D: TRBD1; V: TRBV6-5; J: TRBJ1-6
DNA: TGCGCCAGCAGGGGGGAGGGGACGCCGTCCTACGAGCAGTACTTC; CDR3: CASRGEGTPSYEQYF; size: once; D: TRBD2; V: TRBV5-1; J: TRBJ2-7
DNA: TGTGCCAGCAGTATCGGACTAGCGGAGCCGGGGAACATTCAGTACTTC; CDR3: CASSIGLAEPGNIQYF; size: .; D: TRBD2; V: TRBV28; J: TRBJ2-4
DNA: TGTGCCATCAGTGGACAGGGAGATTCACCCCTCCACTTT; CDR3: CAISGQGDSPLHF; size: .; D: TRBD1; V: TRBV10-3; J: TRBJ1-6
DNA: TGTGCCAGCACTGAACGGAAGGGGACAGGGAACCCCTATGGCTACACCTTC; CDR3: CASTERKGTGNPYGYTF; size: .; D: TRBD1; V: TRBV28; J: TRBJ1-2
DNA: TGTGCCAGCACCACGGGGGGCGCGAACACTGAAGCTTTCTTT; CDR3: CASTTGGANTEAFF; size: .; D: .; V: TRBV6-6; J: TRBJ1-1
DNA: TGTGCCAGCGTTCGGGACAGGAACAATCAGCCCCAGCATTTT; CDR3: CASVRDRNNQPQHF; size: .; D: TRBD1; V: TRBV2; J: TRBJ1-5
DNA: TGTGCCAGCAGCTTAGGTGCAGGGGGATCCTACAATGAGCAGTTCTTC; CDR3: CASSLGAGGSYNEQFF; size: .; D: TRBD1; V: TRBV11-3; J: TRBJ2-1
DNA: TGTGCCAGCAGTTTAGCCGGTACGGCCACCTACGAGCAGTACTTC; CDR3: CASSLAGTATYEQYF; size: .; D: .; V: TRBV28; J: TRBJ2-7
DNA: TGTGCCAGCAGCCCAGGGACTAGCGGGACGGGCGAGCAGTACTTC; CDR3: CASSPGTSGTGEQYF; size: .; D: TRBD2; V: TRBV6-5; J: TRBJ2-7